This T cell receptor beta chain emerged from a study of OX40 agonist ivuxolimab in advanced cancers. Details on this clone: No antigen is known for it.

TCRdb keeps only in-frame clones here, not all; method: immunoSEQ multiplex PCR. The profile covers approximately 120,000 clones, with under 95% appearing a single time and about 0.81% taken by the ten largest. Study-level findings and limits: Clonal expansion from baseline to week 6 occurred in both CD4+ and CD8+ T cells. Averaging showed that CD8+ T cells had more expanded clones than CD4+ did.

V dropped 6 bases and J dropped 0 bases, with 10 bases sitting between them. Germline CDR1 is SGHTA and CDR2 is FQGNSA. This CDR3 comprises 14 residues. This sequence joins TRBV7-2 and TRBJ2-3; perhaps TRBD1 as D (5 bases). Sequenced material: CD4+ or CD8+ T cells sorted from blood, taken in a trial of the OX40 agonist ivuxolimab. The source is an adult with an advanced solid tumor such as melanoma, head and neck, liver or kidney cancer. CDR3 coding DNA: TGTGCCAGCAGATGGACACGAAGCACAGATACGCAGTATTTT. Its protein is CASRWTRSTDTQYF.